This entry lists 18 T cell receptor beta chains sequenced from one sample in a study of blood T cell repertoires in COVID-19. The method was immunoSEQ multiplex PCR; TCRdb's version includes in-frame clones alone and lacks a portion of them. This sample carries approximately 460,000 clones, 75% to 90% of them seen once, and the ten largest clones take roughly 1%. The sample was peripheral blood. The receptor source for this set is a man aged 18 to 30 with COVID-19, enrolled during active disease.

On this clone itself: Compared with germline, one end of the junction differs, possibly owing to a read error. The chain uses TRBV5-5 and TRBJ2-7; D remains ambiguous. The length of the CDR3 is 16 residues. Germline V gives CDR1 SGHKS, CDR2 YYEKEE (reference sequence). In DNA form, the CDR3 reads TGTGTCAGCAGCTTAGAAAGGCTGGAGATTTCCTACGAGCAGTACTTC. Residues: CVSSLERLEISYEQYF.

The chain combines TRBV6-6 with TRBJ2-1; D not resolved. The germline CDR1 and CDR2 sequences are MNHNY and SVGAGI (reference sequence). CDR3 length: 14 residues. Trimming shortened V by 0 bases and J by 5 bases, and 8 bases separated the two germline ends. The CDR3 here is CASSYSWSNNEQFF. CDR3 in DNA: TGTGCCAGCAGTTACTCGTGGAGTAACAATGAGCAGTTCTTC.

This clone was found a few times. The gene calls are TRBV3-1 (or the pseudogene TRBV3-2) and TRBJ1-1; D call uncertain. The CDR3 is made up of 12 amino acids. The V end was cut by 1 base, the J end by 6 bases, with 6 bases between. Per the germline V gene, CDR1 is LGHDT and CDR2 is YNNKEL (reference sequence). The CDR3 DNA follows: TGTGCCAGCAGCCAAGGACTCTCTGAAGCTTTCTTT. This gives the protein CASSQGLSEAFF.

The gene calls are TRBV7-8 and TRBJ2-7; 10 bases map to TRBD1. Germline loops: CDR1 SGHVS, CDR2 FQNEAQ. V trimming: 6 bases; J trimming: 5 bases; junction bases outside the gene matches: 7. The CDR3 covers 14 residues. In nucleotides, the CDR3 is TGTGCCAGCAGTTTAAGGGACAGGGGCAACGAGCAGTACTTC. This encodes CASSLRDRGNEQYF.

CDR3: CASSETELSGNTIYF. DNA for the CDR3: TGTGCCAGCAGCGAAACAGAACTCTCTGGAAACACCATATATTTT. The chain recombines TRBV3-1 (or the pseudogene TRBV3-2) with TRBJ1-3; D unresolved. Germline V gene data show CDR1 as LGHDT and CDR2 as YNNKEL (reference sequence). Trimming removed 5 bases at V and 0 bases at J, with 11 bases between. The CDR3 totals 15 residues.

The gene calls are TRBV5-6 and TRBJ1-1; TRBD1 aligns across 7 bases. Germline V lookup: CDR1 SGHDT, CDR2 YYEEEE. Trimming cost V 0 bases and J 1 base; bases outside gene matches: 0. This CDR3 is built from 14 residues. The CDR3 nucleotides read TGTGCCAGCAGCTTGGGGACAGGGAACACTGAAGCTTTCTTT. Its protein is CASSLGTGNTEAFF.

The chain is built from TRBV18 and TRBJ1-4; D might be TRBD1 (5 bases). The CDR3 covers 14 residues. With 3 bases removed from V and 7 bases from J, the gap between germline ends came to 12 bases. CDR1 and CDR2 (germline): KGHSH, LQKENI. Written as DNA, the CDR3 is TGTGCCAGCTCACCCTTACAGGATCCTGAAAAACTGTTTTTT. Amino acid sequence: CASSPLQDPEKLFF.

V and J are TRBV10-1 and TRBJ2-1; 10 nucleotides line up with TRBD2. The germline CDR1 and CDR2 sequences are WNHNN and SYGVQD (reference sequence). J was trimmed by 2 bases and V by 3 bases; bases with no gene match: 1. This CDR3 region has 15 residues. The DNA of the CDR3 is TGCGCCAGCAGTGACAGCGGGGGGGCCTACAATGAGCAGTTCTTC. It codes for CASSDSGGAYNEQFF.

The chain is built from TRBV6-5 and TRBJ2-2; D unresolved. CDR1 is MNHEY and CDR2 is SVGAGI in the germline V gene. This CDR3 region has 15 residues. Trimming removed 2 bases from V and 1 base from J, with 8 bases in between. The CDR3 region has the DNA TGTGCCAGCAGTTACGGGCCTGAGAACACCGGGGAGCTGTTTTTT. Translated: CASSYGPENTGELFF.

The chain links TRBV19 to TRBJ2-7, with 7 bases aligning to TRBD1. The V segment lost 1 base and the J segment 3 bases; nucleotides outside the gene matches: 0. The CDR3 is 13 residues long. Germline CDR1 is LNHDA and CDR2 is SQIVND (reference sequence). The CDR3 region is CASSIGTGYEQYF. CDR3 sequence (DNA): TGTGCCAGTAGTATAGGGACAGGCTACGAGCAGTACTTC.

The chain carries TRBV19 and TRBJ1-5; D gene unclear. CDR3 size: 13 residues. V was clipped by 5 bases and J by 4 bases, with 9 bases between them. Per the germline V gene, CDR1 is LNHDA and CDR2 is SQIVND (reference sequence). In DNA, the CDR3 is TGTGCCAGTAGTTCCGGTTTTAATCAGCCCCAGCATTTT. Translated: CASSSGFNQPQHF.

The CDR3 is CASSQARGNTEAFF. CDR3 bases: TGTGCCAGCAGCCAAGCAAGAGGGAACACTGAAGCTTTCTTT. The chain has TRBV3-1 (or the pseudogene TRBV3-2) and TRBJ1-1; D gene ambiguous. V lost 1 base and J lost 1, with 7 bases in between. This CDR3 comprises 14 residues. Germline lookup yields CDR1 LGHDT and CDR2 YNNKEL (reference sequence).

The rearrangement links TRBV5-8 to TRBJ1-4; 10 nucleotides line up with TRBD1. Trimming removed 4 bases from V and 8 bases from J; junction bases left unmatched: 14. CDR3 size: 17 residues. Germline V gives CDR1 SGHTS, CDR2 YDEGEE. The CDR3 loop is CASSPGTGANPDEKLFF. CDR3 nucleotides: TGTGCCAGCAGCCCCGGGACAGGGGCCAACCCGGACGAAAAACTGTTTTTT.

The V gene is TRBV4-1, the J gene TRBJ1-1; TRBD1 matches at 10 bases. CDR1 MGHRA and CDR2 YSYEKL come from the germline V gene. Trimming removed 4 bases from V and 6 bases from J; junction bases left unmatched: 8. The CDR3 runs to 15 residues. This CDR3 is CASSRGQGPVSEAFF. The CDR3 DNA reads TGCGCCAGCAGCCGGGGACAGGGGCCGGTCTCTGAAGCTTTCTTT.

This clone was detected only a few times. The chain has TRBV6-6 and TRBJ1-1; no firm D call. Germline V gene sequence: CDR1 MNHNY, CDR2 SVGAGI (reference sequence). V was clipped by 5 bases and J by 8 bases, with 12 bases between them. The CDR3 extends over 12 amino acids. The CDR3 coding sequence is TGTGCCAGCAGTCGCCGGGAAGCCGAAGCTTTCTTT. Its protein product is CASSRREAEAFF.

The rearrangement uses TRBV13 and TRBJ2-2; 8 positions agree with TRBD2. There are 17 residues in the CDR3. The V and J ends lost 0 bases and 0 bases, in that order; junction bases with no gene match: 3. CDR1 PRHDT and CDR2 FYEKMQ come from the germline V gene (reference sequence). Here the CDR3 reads CASSLGLAGPNTGELFF. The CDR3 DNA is TGTGCCAGCAGCTTAGGCCTAGCGGGCCCGAACACCGGGGAGCTGTTTTTT.

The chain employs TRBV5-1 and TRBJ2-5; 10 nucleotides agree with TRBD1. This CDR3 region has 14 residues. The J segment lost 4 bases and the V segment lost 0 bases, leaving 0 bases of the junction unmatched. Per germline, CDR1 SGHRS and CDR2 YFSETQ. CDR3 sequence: CASSLGTGGETQYF. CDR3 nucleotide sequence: TGCGCCAGCAGCTTGGGGACAGGGGGAGAGACCCAGTACTTC.

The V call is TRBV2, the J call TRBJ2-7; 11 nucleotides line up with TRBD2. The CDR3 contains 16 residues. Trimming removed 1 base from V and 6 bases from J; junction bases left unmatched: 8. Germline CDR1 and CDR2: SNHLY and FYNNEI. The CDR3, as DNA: TGTGCCAGCAGTGAAGGACGACTAGCGGGGAGAACCGAGCAGTACTTC. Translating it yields CASSEGRLAGRTEQYF.